These T cell receptor beta chains were read from a single sample in a study of blood T cell repertoires in COVID-19. Clones were sequenced by immunoSEQ multiplex PCR, and TCRdb holds only the in-frame ones, with some missing. The sample lists tens of thousands of clones, under 70% occurring once. Input material: peripheral blood. The receptors were sampled from a woman between 70 and 85 years old with acute or convalescent COVID-19. Each CDR3 is given with its conserved first and last residue. Fields, in order: CDR3 length, D gene, V gene, clone size, J gene, CDR3 protein, CDR3 DNA. A D gene is named only where the DNA matches it firmly. The listing skips clone size in some rows; elsewhere it reads once, few, many or a size class.

cdr3_length: 14; d_call: NA; v_call: TRBV24-1; clone_size: NA; j_call: TRBJ1-1; cdr3_aa: CATRAGTMNTEAFF; cdr3_nt: TGTGCCACCAGGGCAGGTACAATGAACACTGAAGCTTTCTTT
cdr3_length: 17; d_call: NA; v_call: TRBV4-1; clone_size: NA; j_call: TRBJ2-3; cdr3_aa: CASSQGWARASTDTQYF; cdr3_nt: TGCGCCAGCAGCCAAGGATGGGCGCGGGCTAGCACAGATACGCAGTATTTT
cdr3_length: 13; d_call: NA; v_call: TRBV11-3; clone_size: once; j_call: TRBJ2-1; cdr3_aa: CASSLSARAEQFF; cdr3_nt: TGTGCCAGCAGCTTATCGGCGCGGGCGGAGCAGTTCTTC
cdr3_length: 14; d_call: NA; v_call: TRBV19; clone_size: few; j_call: TRBJ2-5; cdr3_aa: CASSVGVGVETQYF; cdr3_nt: TGTGCCAGTAGTGTAGGGGTGGGAGTGGAGACCCAGTACTTC
cdr3_length: 15; d_call: TRBD1; v_call: TRBV19; clone_size: few; j_call: TRBJ1-2; cdr3_aa: CASTPSGTGHYGYTF; cdr3_nt: TGTGCCAGTACCCCATCCGGGACAGGGCACTATGGCTACACCTTC
cdr3_length: 14; d_call: NA; v_call: TRBV7-3; clone_size: NA; j_call: TRBJ2-3; cdr3_aa: CASSFLAVTDTQYF; cdr3_nt: TGTGCCAGCAGCTTCCTTGCGGTCACAGATACGCAGTATTTT
cdr3_length: 19; d_call: NA; v_call: TRBV7-6; clone_size: NA; j_call: TRBJ2-6; cdr3_aa: CASSSYASGGGSGANVLTF; cdr3_nt: TGTGCCAGCAGCTCCTACGCCTCGGGGGGCGGCTCTGGGGCCAACGTCCTGACTTTC
cdr3_length: 14; d_call: TRBD1; v_call: TRBV5-1; clone_size: NA; j_call: TRBJ2-3; cdr3_aa: CASSLGQGADTQYF; cdr3_nt: TGCGCCAGCAGCCTCGGACAGGGAGCGGATACGCAGTATTTT
cdr3_length: 15; d_call: TRBD1; v_call: TRBV6-5; clone_size: few; j_call: TRBJ2-1; cdr3_aa: CASSYSRDSYNEQFF; cdr3_nt: TGTGCCAGCAGTTACTCGAGGGACAGCTACAATGAGCAGTTCTTC
cdr3_length: 16; d_call: TRBD1; v_call: TRBV15; clone_size: NA; j_call: TRBJ1-2; cdr3_aa: CATSRSRTGGYSGYTF; cdr3_nt: TGTGCCACCAGCAGATCAAGGACAGGGGGCTATTCTGGCTACACCTTC
cdr3_length: 16; d_call: TRBD2; v_call: TRBV5-4; clone_size: NA; j_call: TRBJ2-1; cdr3_aa: CASSSRTSGRRNEQFF; cdr3_nt: TGTGCCAGCAGCTCGCGGACTAGCGGGAGGAGAAATGAGCAGTTCTTC
cdr3_length: 15; d_call: TRBD1; v_call: TRBV30; clone_size: NA; j_call: TRBJ2-2; cdr3_aa: CAWSTGTGFDGELFF; cdr3_nt: TGTGCCTGGAGTACCGGGACAGGATTTGACGGGGAGCTGTTTTTT
cdr3_length: 19; d_call: TRBD1; v_call: TRBV24-1; clone_size: NA; j_call: TRBJ1-5; cdr3_aa: CATSDFRDRGPSRNQPQHF; cdr3_nt: TGTGCCACCAGTGATTTTAGGGACAGGGGGCCTTCACGCAATCAGCCCCAGCATTTT
cdr3_length: 16; d_call: TRBD2; v_call: TRBV29-1; clone_size: NA; j_call: TRBJ2-1; cdr3_aa: CSALAGGMSSYNEQFF; cdr3_nt: TGCAGCGCCCTAGCGGGAGGGATGAGCTCCTACAATGAGCAGTTCTTC
cdr3_length: 15; d_call: TRBD2; v_call: TRBV11-2; clone_size: NA; j_call: TRBJ2-7; cdr3_aa: CASSLVAGGLYEQYF; cdr3_nt: TGTGCCAGCAGCTTAGTGGCGGGGGGGCTGTACGAGCAGTACTTC
cdr3_length: 14; d_call: TRBD2; v_call: TRBV7-2; clone_size: NA; j_call: TRBJ2-3; cdr3_aa: CASSLVAGSDTQYF; cdr3_nt: TGTGCCAGCAGCTTAGTAGCGGGGTCAGATACGCAGTATTTT
cdr3_length: 14; d_call: NA; v_call: TRBV6-6; clone_size: NA; j_call: TRBJ2-3; cdr3_aa: CASTRPGSTDTQYF; cdr3_nt: TGTGCCAGCACTCGCCCGGGTAGCACAGATACGCAGTATTTT
cdr3_length: 14; d_call: TRBD1; v_call: TRBV5-1; clone_size: NA; j_call: TRBJ2-7; cdr3_aa: CASSRTGTNYEQYF; cdr3_nt: TGCGCCAGCAGCCGGACAGGGACAAACTACGAGCAGTACTTC
cdr3_length: 12; d_call: TRBD2; v_call: TRBV11-1; clone_size: NA; j_call: TRBJ2-5; cdr3_aa: CASSRGEETQYF; cdr3_nt: TGTGCCAGCAGCCGGGGGGAAGAGACCCAGTACTTC
cdr3_length: 12; d_call: TRBD1; v_call: TRBV12-3/TRBV12-4; clone_size: few; j_call: TRBJ2-5; cdr3_aa: CASSRDRETQYF; cdr3_nt: TGTGCCAGCAGCCGGGACAGAGAGACCCAGTACTTC
cdr3_length: 16; d_call: NA; v_call: TRBV13; clone_size: NA; j_call: TRBJ1-5; cdr3_aa: CASSLGGYRNYQPQHF; cdr3_nt: TGTGCCAGCAGCTTAGGAGGATACAGGAATTATCAGCCCCAGCATTTT
cdr3_length: 16; d_call: NA; v_call: TRBV5-1; clone_size: few; j_call: TRBJ2-1; cdr3_aa: CASSTDGSLGRNEQFF; cdr3_nt: TGCGCCAGCAGCACCGACGGGTCCCTCGGTCGGAATGAGCAGTTCTTC
cdr3_length: 12; d_call: NA; v_call: TRBV7-2; clone_size: NA; j_call: TRBJ2-3; cdr3_aa: CASSLYADTQYF; cdr3_nt: TGTGCCAGCAGCTTATATGCGGATACGCAGTATTTT
cdr3_length: 13; d_call: NA; v_call: TRBV24-1; clone_size: NA; j_call: TRBJ1-4; cdr3_aa: CATGDATNEKLFF; cdr3_nt: TGTGCCACCGGAGATGCAACTAATGAAAAACTGTTTTTT
cdr3_length: 16; d_call: NA; v_call: TRBV7-8; clone_size: NA; j_call: TRBJ2-2; cdr3_aa: CASSLDSQGNTGELFF; cdr3_nt: TGTGCCAGCAGCTTAGACTCCCAGGGGAACACCGGGGAGCTGTTTTTT
cdr3_length: 15; d_call: NA; v_call: TRBV4-1; clone_size: NA; j_call: TRBJ2-1; cdr3_aa: CASSQGGDSSNEQFF; cdr3_nt: TGCGCCAGCAGCCAAGGTGGCGACAGCTCCAATGAGCAGTTCTTC
cdr3_length: 15; d_call: TRBD2; v_call: TRBV5-1; clone_size: NA; j_call: TRBJ2-7; cdr3_aa: CASSLLAEETYEQYF; cdr3_nt: TGCGCCAGCAGCTTACTAGCGGAGGAGACTTACGAGCAGTACTTC
cdr3_length: 15; d_call: NA; v_call: TRBV2; clone_size: few; j_call: TRBJ2-7; cdr3_aa: CASSEGLPSVGEQYF; cdr3_nt: TGTGCCAGCAGTGAGGGCCTCCCCTCGGTGGGCGAGCAGTACTTC
cdr3_length: 16; d_call: TRBD2; v_call: TRBV19; clone_size: once; j_call: TRBJ2-7; cdr3_aa: CASSIAAGGPVDEQYF; cdr3_nt: TGTGCCAGTAGTATAGCGGCGGGGGGGCCCGTCGACGAGCAGTACTTC
cdr3_length: 16; d_call: TRBD1; v_call: TRBV4-1; clone_size: few; j_call: TRBJ2-1; cdr3_aa: CASSLRYRTGLGEQFF; cdr3_nt: TGCGCCAGCAGCCTAAGATATAGGACAGGTTTGGGTGAGCAGTTCTTC
cdr3_length: 15; d_call: TRBD2; v_call: TRBV28; clone_size: few; j_call: TRBJ2-1; cdr3_aa: CASSLHGPRGDEQFF; cdr3_nt: TGTGCCAGCAGTCTACATGGACCCCGGGGGGATGAGCAGTTCTTC
cdr3_length: 19; d_call: TRBD1; v_call: TRBV7-2; clone_size: NA; j_call: TRBJ2-4; cdr3_aa: CASSLGRTGSKTGKNIQYF; cdr3_nt: TGTGCCAGCAGCTTAGGTAGGACAGGTTCCAAAACCGGAAAAAACATTCAGTACTTC
cdr3_length: 14; d_call: NA; v_call: TRBV5-5; clone_size: many; j_call: TRBJ2-7; cdr3_aa: CASSSEGGPYEQYF; cdr3_nt: TGTGCCAGCAGCTCGGAGGGGGGGCCCTACGAGCAGTACTTC
cdr3_length: 11; d_call: NA; v_call: TRBV19; clone_size: few; j_call: TRBJ2-1; cdr3_aa: CASSRYNEQFF; cdr3_nt: TGTGCCAGTTCCCGGTACAATGAGCAGTTCTTC
cdr3_length: 16; d_call: TRBD1; v_call: TRBV19; clone_size: NA; j_call: TRBJ2-6; cdr3_aa: CASSRDSSSGANVLTF; cdr3_nt: TGTGCCAGTAGTAGGGACAGTAGCTCTGGGGCCAACGTCCTGACTTTC
cdr3_length: 15; d_call: TRBD1; v_call: TRBV7-3; clone_size: NA; j_call: TRBJ2-7; cdr3_aa: CASSPLRQGVGEQYF; cdr3_nt: TGTGCCAGCAGCCCCCTCCGACAGGGGGTGGGGGAGCAGTACTTC
cdr3_length: 14; d_call: NA; v_call: TRBV6-5; clone_size: NA; j_call: TRBJ2-2; cdr3_aa: CASSYGSRAGELFF; cdr3_nt: TGTGCCAGCAGTTACGGGAGCCGTGCCGGGGAGCTGTTTTTT
cdr3_length: 13; d_call: TRBD2; v_call: TRBV29-1; clone_size: NA; j_call: TRBJ2-1; cdr3_aa: CSVGLATYNEQFF; cdr3_nt: TGCAGCGTTGGACTAGCGACCTACAATGAGCAGTTCTTC
cdr3_length: 18; d_call: TRBD1; v_call: TRBV6-1; clone_size: few; j_call: TRBJ2-6; cdr3_aa: CASSEGTGDSTGANVLTF; cdr3_nt: TGTGCCAGCAGTGAGGGGACAGGGGACTCAACTGGGGCCAACGTCCTGACTTTC
cdr3_length: 13; d_call: NA; v_call: TRBV4-3; clone_size: many; j_call: TRBJ2-1; cdr3_aa: CASSTEIYNEQFF; cdr3_nt: TGCGCCAGCAGTACGGAGATTTACAATGAGCAGTTCTTC
cdr3_length: 13; d_call: NA; v_call: TRBV27; clone_size: NA; j_call: TRBJ1-2; cdr3_aa: CASSLTQVYGYTF; cdr3_nt: TGTGCCAGCAGTTTAACCCAGGTTTATGGCTACACCTTC
cdr3_length: 13; d_call: NA; v_call: TRBV28; clone_size: NA; j_call: TRBJ1-5; cdr3_aa: CASSPSARQPQHF; cdr3_nt: TGTGCCAGCAGTCCCTCGGCGCGGCAGCCCCAGCATTTT
cdr3_length: 13; d_call: TRBD1; v_call: TRBV2; clone_size: NA; j_call: TRBJ1-4; cdr3_aa: CASRTGGDEKLFF; cdr3_nt: TGTGCCAGCCGGACAGGGGGCGATGAAAAACTGTTTTTT
cdr3_length: 14; d_call: TRBD1; v_call: TRBV7-9; clone_size: NA; j_call: TRBJ2-7; cdr3_aa: CASSLGQVAHEQYF; cdr3_nt: TGTGCCAGCAGCTTGGGACAGGTTGCCCACGAGCAGTACTTC
cdr3_length: 19; d_call: TRBD1; v_call: TRBV12-5; clone_size: NA; j_call: TRBJ1-3; cdr3_aa: CASGSFWTGEEGPGNTIYF; cdr3_nt: TGTGCTAGTGGTTCCTTTTGGACAGGGGAGGAGGGACCTGGAAACACCATATATTTT
cdr3_length: 14; d_call: NA; v_call: TRBV5-1; clone_size: few; j_call: TRBJ1-2; cdr3_aa: CASSPTSGNYGYTF; cdr3_nt: TGCGCCAGCAGCCCTACGAGCGGTAACTATGGCTACACCTTC
cdr3_length: 15; d_call: TRBD1; v_call: TRBV2; clone_size: NA; j_call: TRBJ1-2; cdr3_aa: CASSLLGQGSYGYTF; cdr3_nt: TGTGCCAGCAGCCTTTTGGGACAGGGGAGTTATGGCTACACCTTC
cdr3_length: 15; d_call: TRBD1; v_call: TRBV27; clone_size: few; j_call: TRBJ2-3; cdr3_aa: CASSLVRTGMGTQYF; cdr3_nt: TGTGCCAGCAGTTTAGTCAGGACAGGGATGGGTACGCAGTATTTT
cdr3_length: 16; d_call: NA; v_call: TRBV21-1; clone_size: many; j_call: TRBJ2-1; cdr3_aa: CASSTDGLAGHNEQFF; cdr3_nt: TGTGCCAGCAGCACCGACGGACTAGCGGGACACAATGAGCAGTTCTTC
cdr3_length: 19; d_call: TRBD2; v_call: TRBV19; clone_size: NA; j_call: TRBJ2-1; cdr3_aa: CASSAFGLAGARGYNEQFF; cdr3_nt: TGTGCCAGTAGTGCTTTCGGACTAGCGGGAGCCAGAGGGTACAATGAGCAGTTCTTC
cdr3_length: 15; d_call: NA; v_call: TRBV28; clone_size: NA; j_call: TRBJ1-5; cdr3_aa: CASSLGGGGNQPQHF; cdr3_nt: TGTGCCAGCAGCCTGGGGGGGGGAGGCAATCAGCCCCAGCATTTT
cdr3_length: 11; d_call: NA; v_call: TRBV7-3; clone_size: few; j_call: TRBJ2-1; cdr3_aa: CASSQGGEQFF; cdr3_nt: TGTGCCAGCAGCCAGGGTGGTGAGCAGTTCTTC
cdr3_length: 17; d_call: TRBD2; v_call: TRBV15; clone_size: once; j_call: TRBJ2-3; cdr3_aa: CATSRALSGGATDTQYF; cdr3_nt: TGTGCCACCAGCAGGGCCCTGAGCGGGGGGGCAACAGATACGCAGTATTTT
cdr3_length: 12; d_call: NA; v_call: TRBV21-1; clone_size: NA; j_call: TRBJ1-5; cdr3_aa: CASTRSNQPQHF; cdr3_nt: TGTGCCAGCACTAGGAGCAATCAGCCCCAGCATTTT
cdr3_length: 11; d_call: TRBD2; v_call: TRBV20-1; clone_size: NA; j_call: TRBJ2-7; cdr3_aa: CSAPALAGTVF; cdr3_nt: TGCAGTGCTCCTGCCCTAGCGGGTACTGTCTTC
cdr3_length: 13; d_call: NA; v_call: TRBV20-1; clone_size: NA; j_call: TRBJ1-5; cdr3_aa: CSASGGGNQPQHF; cdr3_nt: TGCAGTGCTAGTGGGGGGGGGAATCAGCCCCAGCATTTT
cdr3_length: 14; d_call: NA; v_call: TRBV7-2; clone_size: NA; j_call: TRBJ2-7; cdr3_aa: CASSLAYSSYEQYF; cdr3_nt: TGTGCCAGCAGCTTAGCCTACTCCTCCTACGAGCAGTACTTC